A single T cell receptor (beta chain) is shown here with its context. This clonotype was detected only a few times. What this receptor recognizes is not known. Per-base qualities were not stored, and no clone one base away is much larger. CDR1 and CDR2 were assigned from the germline V gene (reference sequence) as SGHNT and YYREEE. V and J lose 2 bases and 2 bases, and a span of 10 bases separates them. There are 14 amino acids in the CDR3, from cysteine to phenylalanine inclusive. Solely the CDR3 DNA is kept, with 42 bases framed from the first base. Receptor amplification or capture employed 5' RACE. Sequencing instrument: Illumina HiSeq 2000. Template switching introduced a universal primer binding site; the final cDNA contained a unique molecular identifier, enabling accurate counting of TCR cDNA molecules. Specific primers in the conserved constant-segment region were used to synthesize first-strand cDNA for the TCR alpha and beta chains. Each cDNA library was double barcoded, with a SMART-Mk sample barcode plus Illumina barcodes, to control for contamination. TruSeq adapter sequences along with Illumina sample barcodes were introduced in two successive PCR steps. TCR alpha and beta cDNA libraries were sequenced on the Illumina HiSeq platform with custom primers. On the study's bioinformatics: MiGEC processed the raw reads to extract unique molecular identifiers, while MiXCR was used to determine the CDR3 positions. For each individual, recombination models were inferred using an EM algorithm with the repgenHMM and IGoR tools. The tcR package in R was used for shared clonotype analysis, with sharing normalized by the product of cloneset sizes. Out-of-frame nonproductive sequences were analyzed to study raw recombination free of thymic and clonal selection effects. TCRdb reprocessed the public reads (quality trimming at Q25 with fastp, clone calling with MiXCR) and kept in-frame beta chains. Identical CDR3 protein sequences are pooled into one entry, listed with their most common genes and DNA. Here the V and J calls rest on TCRdb's processing, not on the authors' analysis. The sample table records about 220,000 distinct CDR3 sequences; about 6.7% of these occur just once. The ten top clones hold about 14% of the sample.

Only healthy Caucasian donors were included. The twin cohort consisted of three pairs of female monozygotic twins, all aged about 18 to 29 years. Positive isolation kits from Invitrogen were used to isolate the CD4+ and CD8+ T cell populations. This entry belongs to a study of identical twins (dated by TCRdb to the mid-2010s). Regarding the research as a whole: To test whether fetal clonotypes persist, this study deep-sequenced TCR alpha and beta repertoires from monozygotic twins, from unrelated adults of various ages, and from cord blood. To rule out contamination, replicate twin experiments were performed at different times with different library preparation protocols. What the study reported, not specific to this receptor: In beta out-of-frame sequences, excess twin sharing was weaker, because having fewer shared sequences lowered the signal-to-noise ratio. Recombination models systematically underestimated out-of-frame TCR alpha sharing in monozygotic twins but agreed with sharing between unrelated individuals. Abundant cord blood beta clonotypes had fewer insertions, young adult naive repertoires showed a similar but weaker trend, and memory repertoires showed no such trend. Because the same donors could not be followed over many years, the conclusions depended on cross-sectional statistical analysis. Zero-insertion analyses could be partly confounded by invariant T cells such as MAIT and iNKT, although diverse VJ usage argued against such confounding for most clonotypes. Compared with coincidental sharing between unrelated individuals, an excess of low generation-probability sequences was observed among out-of-frame TCR alpha sequences shared between twins.

The same sample was also studied in work on T cells expressing NK-cell markers. As the second paper documents: Roughly 8 donors provided sorted CD3+CD56+NKG2C+, CD3+CD56+NKG2C- and CD3+CD56-NKG2C+ T-cell subsets, whose TCR beta-chain repertoires were profiled. Among the eight sequenced donors, only one was HCMV-seronegative, while the other seven were HCMV-seropositive. To restrict sorting to alphabetaTCR-expressing T cells, an anti-gammadeltaTCR antibody was added in several experiments. In a handful of donors, the dominant CD3+CD56+NKG2C+ clonotypes were among the top 10 CD8+ clonotypes and accounted for about 1.0-8% of CD8+ T cells. Those dominant clonotypes were again the most abundant among CD3+CD56-NKG2C+ cells in a handful of donors, at roughly 25-65%. It remained unclear whether the expanded NKG2C-expressing T cell clones were specific for HCMV antigens. The study sequenced eight donors, all healthy volunteers chosen at random: three men and five women. HCMV-specific IgG was detected in serum with a commercial ELISA kit to determine HCMV serostatus. MIGEC handled demultiplexing of the reads and grouping by UMI, while MiTCR was used to assemble and quantify clonotypes. To remove erroneous sequences, TCR cDNA sequences were retained only when supported by two or more reads. The tcR package was used for downstream repertoire analysis, with clonotypes matched between fractions based on CDR3 nucleotide sequence plus V segment. VDJmatch was used to annotate antigen specificity against VDJdb, with one amino acid substitution allowed in CDR3.

The TCR comes from a woman younger than 35 in good health. The chain employs TRBV5-4 and TRBJ2-5; a weak D assignment points to TRBD2 (5 bases agree). Sequencing input: CD8+ T cells sorted from blood. The encoded CDR3 is CASSFMEVQETQYF. The DNA sequence is given as TGTGCCAGCAGCTTTATGGAGGTTCAAGAGACCCAGTACTTC.